One sample yielded the 22 T cell receptor beta chains listed below, sequenced in a study of blood T cell repertoires in COVID-19. TCRdb's copy holds only in-frame clones and misses some; the assay was immunoSEQ multiplex PCR. This table holds 120,000 or so clones, approximately 88% found once. The specimen was peripheral blood. The receptors were sampled from a man in his fifties with acute or convalescent COVID-19.

This clone occurred a few times. This chain uses TRBV9 with TRBJ2-5, with 7 bases lining up with TRBD1. The germline gives CDR1 SGDLS, CDR2 YYNGEE. The length of the CDR3 is 15 residues. J was trimmed by 5 bases and V by 3 bases; bases with no gene match: 10. CDR3: CASSATTGRGETQYF. CDR3 in DNA: TGTGCCAGCAGCGCCACCACCGGCAGGGGGGAGACCCAGTACTTC. The full variable domain, completed using reference TRBV9 and TRBJ2-5, is DSGVTQTPKHLITATGQRVTLRCSPRSGDLSVYWYQQSLDQGLQFLIQYYNGEERAKGNILERFSAQQFPDLHSELNLSSLELGDSALYFCASSATTGRGETQYFGPGTRLLVL.

The chain carries TRBV18 and TRBJ1-4, with D perhaps TRBD1 (6 bases). Germline-derived CDR1 and CDR2 are KGHSH and LQKENI. This CDR3 has 14 residues. V lost 6 bases to trimming and J lost 5 bases, with 13 bases between them. The CDR3 nucleotides read TGTGCCAGCTCTCCGGGACAACACAATGAAAAACTGTTTTTT. Its translation: CASSPGQHNEKLFF.

The chain has TRBV7-8 and TRBJ2-7; 10 bases are a match to TRBD1. V gave up 2 bases and J gave up 6 bases; unmatched junction bases: 10. Germline loops: CDR1 SGHVS, CDR2 FQNEAQ. The CDR3 is made up of 16 amino acids. This chain's CDR3 is CASSLRGQGTIGEQYF. The CDR3 DNA reads TGTGCCAGCAGCTTAAGGGGACAGGGGACGATCGGCGAGCAGTACTTC.

The chain combines TRBV3-1 (or the pseudogene TRBV3-2) with TRBJ2-7; no clear D. This CDR3 has 15 residues. Germline-derived CDR1 and CDR2 are LGHDT and YNNKEL (reference sequence). V dropped 4 bases and J dropped 3 bases, with 16 bases sitting between them. The CDR3 loop is CASSPTSERGYEQYF. CDR3 DNA: TGTGCCAGCAGCCCCACTTCGGAGCGAGGCTACGAGCAGTACTTC.

The chain couples TRBV6-1 to TRBJ2-5, with TRBD2 identical over 9 bases. The CDR3 contains 17 residues. The ends lost 4 bases at V and 2 bases at J; junction bases unmatched: 11. Germline V CDR1 and CDR2: MNHNS, SASEGT. CDR3 loop: CASSAVLAGDIQETQYF. CDR3 coding DNA: TGTGCCAGCAGTGCCGTTTTAGCGGGAGATATACAAGAGACCCAGTACTTC.

The rearrangement joins TRBV11-3 to TRBJ1-6; D unclear. V lost 3 bases and J 2 bases, leaving 5 bases between the germline ends. This CDR3 contains 14 residues. Per germline, CDR1 SGHNT and CDR2 YENEEA. CDR3 in DNA: TGTGCCAGCAGCTTCCAGGCCTATAATTCACCCCTCCACTTT. This codes for CASSFQAYNSPLHF.

The chain couples TRBV9 to TRBJ2-2, with unresolved D. Trimming removed 0 bases at V and 7 bases at J, with 7 bases between. This CDR3 region has 13 residues. The germline CDR1 and CDR2 sequences are SGDLS and YYNGEE. The CDR3 region has the DNA TGTGCCAGCAGCGTAGAAGTCGGCGGGGAGCTGTTTTTT. Residues: CASSVEVGGELFF. The complete variable domain, with remaining parts taken from reference TRBV9 and TRBJ2-2, reads DSGVTQTPKHLITATGQRVTLRCSPRSGDLSVYWYQQSLDQGLQFLIQYYNGEERAKGNILERFSAQQFPDLHSELNLSSLELGDSALYFCASSVEVGGELFFGEGSRLTVL.

V is TRBV7-9 and J is TRBJ2-1; 9 positions agree with TRBD2. Germline V gene lookup returns CDR1 SEHNR and CDR2 FQNEAQ (reference sequence). Trimming removed 2 bases from V and 0 bases from J; junction bases left unmatched: 11. The CDR3 has 19 amino acids. The CDR3 sequence: CASSLLVGSGRSSYNEQFF. CDR3 DNA sequence: TGTGCCAGCAGCTTACTAGTTGGCAGCGGGAGGAGCTCCTACAATGAGCAGTTCTTC.

There are a few counts of this clone. The rearrangement uses TRBV7-9 and TRBJ1-5; D call uncertain. The V end was cut by 1 base, the J end by 6 bases, with 10 bases between. This CDR3 has 14 amino acids. Germline values: CDR1 SEHNR, CDR2 FQNEAQ (reference sequence). The CDR3 region has the DNA TGTGCCAGCAGCTTAGACCGGGAACCTCAGCCCCAGCATTTT. Amino acids: CASSLDREPQPQHF.

The chain joins TRBV5-4 to TRBJ1-1; 8 positions match TRBD1. The CDR3 extends over 16 amino acids. The V gene end was trimmed by 3 bases and the J gene end by 0 bases; junction bases not matched to a gene: 7. Germline lookup yields CDR1 SGHNT and CDR2 YYREEE (reference sequence). Here the CDR3 reads CASSSGTGLMNTEAFF. As DNA, the CDR3 is TGTGCCAGCAGCTCCGGGACAGGTCTGATGAACACTGAAGCTTTCTTT.

The chain's CDR3 is CASSLEETEYSGNTIYF. CDR3 coding DNA: TGCGCCAGCAGCTTGGAAGAGACGGAGTACTCTGGAAACACCATATATTTT. The chain has TRBV5-1 and TRBJ1-3, with D hard to call. Looked up from germline, CDR1 is SGHRS and CDR2 is YFSETQ. The CDR3 spans 17 residues. Trimming pared 0 bases from V and 0 bases from J, leaving 13 bases between.

The rearrangement uses TRBV5-1 and TRBJ1-2; unclear D gene. This CDR3 comprises 16 residues. V was pared by 0 bases and J by 3 bases, with 15 bases between. CDR1 and CDR2 from the germline V gene are SGHRS and YFSETQ. This CDR3 reads CASSLEAGLTHYGYTF. For the CDR3, the DNA is TGCGCCAGCAGCTTGGAGGCTGGGCTTACCCACTATGGCTACACCTTC.

V gene TRBV14 combines with J gene TRBJ2-1; the match to TRBD2 covers 12 bases. Trimming cost V 2 bases and J 3 bases; bases outside gene matches: 2. The CDR3 consists of 16 residues. Germline lookup yields CDR1 SGHDN and CDR2 FVKESK. The CDR3 DNA follows: TGTGCCAGCAGCCAACTAGCGGGAGGGCTCTACAATGAGCAGTTCTTC. This sequence encodes CASSQLAGGLYNEQFF.

The rearrangement joins TRBV5-4 to TRBJ1-2; the match to TRBD1 covers 9 bases. The germline CDR1 and CDR2 sequences are SGHNT and YYREEE (reference sequence). The CDR3 runs to 16 residues. V shed 4 bases and J 2 bases; nucleotides not matched to a gene: 9. This chain's CDR3 is CASSLLQGQGNYGYTF. The CDR3 DNA sequence: TGTGCCAGCAGCCTCCTGCAGGGACAGGGAAACTATGGCTACACCTTC.

The gene calls are TRBV14 and TRBJ2-5; 12 nucleotides align to TRBD2. Losses at the gene ends were 0 bases for V and 5 bases for J; bases not matched to a gene: 7. The CDR3 extends over 17 amino acids. Germline loops: CDR1 SGHDN, CDR2 FVKESK. The CDR3 reads CASSQEPLLAGGETQYF. CDR3 DNA: TGTGCCAGCAGCCAAGAACCCCTCCTAGCGGGAGGGGAGACCCAGTACTTC.

CDR3 region: CASSVASGGTEAFF. For the CDR3, the DNA is TGTGCCAGCAGCGTAGCATCAGGGGGCACTGAAGCTTTCTTT. The chain employs TRBV9 and TRBJ1-1; TRBD1 matches at 7 bases. V gave up 0 bases and J gave up 4 bases; unmatched junction bases: 3. This CDR3 spans 14 amino acids. Germline CDR1 and CDR2: SGDLS and YYNGEE.

The chain has TRBV30 and TRBJ1-3; 9 nucleotides line up with TRBD1. Trimming at V came to 8 bases and at J to 0 bases, leaving 11 bases not matched to a gene. CDR3 length equals 16 residues. Looked up from germline, CDR1 is GTSNPN and CDR2 is SVGIG (reference sequence). The CDR3 spells CAQTQRDRASGNTIYF. The CDR3 DNA reads as TGTGCCCAAACCCAGCGGGACAGGGCCTCTGGAAACACCATATATTTT.

There are a few counts of this clone. The rearrangement links TRBV6-6 to TRBJ2-2; 9 nucleotides line up with TRBD2. This CDR3 spans 15 amino acids. The V gene end was trimmed by 4 bases and the J gene end by 6 bases; junction bases not matched to a gene: 6. Germline V gene sequence: CDR1 MNHNY, CDR2 SVGAGI (reference sequence). DNA of the CDR3: TGTGCCAGCAGTTGGGGACTAGCCGGGGCCGGGGAGCTGTTTTTT. Protein sequence: CASSWGLAGAGELFF.

The chain uses TRBV6-2 or TRBV6-3 and TRBJ2-7, with D tentatively TRBD1 (6 bases). The V end lost 2 bases, the J end lost 2 bases, and 7 bases lay between the germline ends. CDR1 is MNHEY and CDR2 is SVGEGT in the germline V gene. This CDR3 has 13 residues. The CDR3 sequence: CASSYDRTYEQYF. In DNA form, the CDR3 reads TGTGCCAGCAGTTACGACAGGACCTACGAGCAGTACTTC.

The CDR3 is CSVAETNINYGYTF. The CDR3 DNA sequence: TGCAGCGTTGCAGAGACAAATATTAACTATGGCTACACCTTC. This chain links TRBV29-1 with TRBJ1-2; D is unresolved. Germline V gene sequence: CDR1 SQVTM, CDR2 ANQGSEA. The CDR3 sequence is 14 residues long. Deletions cut 4 bases from V and 1 base from J, with 13 bases between.

The rearrangement links TRBV4-1 to TRBJ2-7; D might be TRBD2 (6 bases). Trimming cost V 2 bases and J 3 bases, with 23 bases left between them. The CDR3 is made up of 18 amino acids. Germline CDR1 reads MGHRA; CDR2 reads YSYEKL. The CDR3 here is CASSQSGIPGTALYEQYF. The CDR3 nucleotides are TGCGCCAGCAGCCAATCCGGTATACCAGGGACTGCCCTCTACGAGCAGTACTTC.

V and J are TRBV19 and TRBJ1-1; a possible D gene is TRBD1 (6 bases). From germline, CDR1 is LNHDA and CDR2 SQIVND (reference sequence). The V gene lost 5 bases and the J gene lost 4 bases, with 14 bases spanning the gap. CDR3 length: 14 residues. Here the CDR3 reads CASSLKGGVTEAFF. In DNA form, the CDR3 reads TGTGCCAGTAGTCTCAAAGGGGGGGTCACTGAAGCTTTCTTT.